A selection of T cell receptor beta chains follows, all from one sample in a study of blood T cell repertoires in COVID-19. TCRdb's copy holds only in-frame clones and misses some; the assay was immunoSEQ multiplex PCR. This sample yields some 100,000 clones, of which 80% to 90% are seen a single time; approximately 7.9% belongs to the top ten. The specimen was peripheral blood. The receptors here all came from a woman of 80 years or more with active or convalescent COVID-19. Each CDR3 is given with its conserved first and last residue. D genes are given only for firm matches. Clone sizes are given selectively: once, few, many, or a class where the clone is expanded.

TRBV6-5,TRBD1,NA,TRBJ2-7,TGTGCCAGCAGGACCGGGACAGGGTTCTACGAGCAGTACTTC,CASRTGTGFYEQYF
TRBV6-5,TRBD1,few,TRBJ2-7,TGTGCCAGCAGTCGGGACAGGGGAACCTACGAGCAGTACTTC,CASSRDRGTYEQYF
TRBV6-1,NA,NA,TRBJ1-2,TGTGCCAGCAGTGAGAGGGGGAGCTATGGCTACACCTTC,CASSERGSYGYTF
TRBV7-2,NA,NA,TRBJ2-1,TGTGCCAGCAGCTCACCCCCTTTGGGGCTCGGGCAGTTCTTC,CASSSPPLGLGQFF
TRBV18,TRBD1,once,TRBJ1-2,TGTGCCAGCTCCCAGGGGGACCACTATGGCTACACCTTC,CASSQGDHYGYTF
TRBV2,NA,few,TRBJ1-4,TGTGCCAGCGTCCTCGGGGGGTGGGGAGAAAAACTGTTTTTT,CASVLGGWGEKLFF
TRBV19,NA,NA,TRBJ1-2,TGTGCCAGTAGTATAGATCCGGGTGTAGGCTATGGCTACACCTTC,CASSIDPGVGYGYTF
TRBV6-1,NA,few,TRBJ2-7,TGTGCCAGCAGTGAAACCCCGGGTTTAGGTGAGCAGTACTTC,CASSETPGLGEQYF
TRBV6-1,TRBD1,NA,TRBJ2-4,TGTGCCAGCAGTGAACTCGGGACAGGGAACATTCAGTACTTC,CASSELGTGNIQYF
TRBV29-1,NA,NA,TRBJ2-3,TGCAGCGTTGCGGGCGGGATGGATACGCAGTATTTT,CSVAGGMDTQYF
TRBV2,NA,NA,TRBJ1-1,TGTGCCAGCAGCGTCTCCCTGAACACTGAAGCTTTCTTT,CASSVSLNTEAFF
TRBV13,NA,NA,TRBJ1-1,TGTGCCAGCAGCTTAGCGCATAGAAACACTGAAGCTTTCTTT,CASSLAHRNTEAFF
TRBV29-1,TRBD2,NA,TRBJ2-1,TGCAGCGTTGGGACTAGTCGGTACAATGAGCAGTTCTTC,CSVGTSRYNEQFF
TRBV27,TRBD2,NA,TRBJ2-1,TGTGCCAGCACCACTCTAGCGGACTCCTACAATGAGCAGTTCTTC,CASTTLADSYNEQFF
TRBV15,NA,NA,TRBJ2-2,TGTGCCACCAGCAGGATCTCTCACTCCACCGGGGAGCTGTTTTTT,CATSRISHSTGELFF
TRBV18,NA,NA,TRBJ1-3,TGTGCCAGCTCACCACCGGATAGGACAGCTGGAAACACCATATATTTT,CASSPPDRTAGNTIYF